This T cell receptor beta chain was found in a study of T cell repertoires in cytomegalovirus infection. Overall study: HLA-B-restricted CMV epitopes that are well studied were used alongside recently identified HLA-C-restricted ones. Evidence of both CMV infection and a matching HLA type came from public TCR beta signatures. Findings of the study overall: Cumulated frequencies of public TCR beta families served to identify carriers of CMV plus the relevant HLA. CMV-specific TCR beta clonotypes restricted by HLA-C were the ones dominating the ex vivo response.

As concerns this clonotype: Antigen: not known.

Germline V gene sequence: CDR1 SGHVS, CDR2 FNYEAQ. The V end was cut by 5 bases, the J end by 4 bases, with 14 bases between. The CDR3 has 14 residues. Using its own MiXCR run on the reads, TCRdb lists one record per CDR3 protein. The profile covers approximately 120,000 distinct CDR3 sequences, with around 32% appearing a single time and roughly 50% taken by the ten largest. The origin of this receptor is a human donor in good health (CMV status not recorded). Some clones in this sample may be carry-over from other donors' samples. This sample comprised CD8+ T cells from cultured PBMCs, obtained from culture after CMV antigen stimulation. The chain carries TRBV7-6 and TRBJ1-2; possibly TRBD1 for D (6 bases). CDR3 sequence: CASSPTGTSYGYTF. CDR3 DNA: TGTGCCAGCAGCCCGACCGGGACAAGCTATGGCTACACCTTC. The complete variable domain, with remaining parts taken from reference TRBV7-6 and TRBJ1-2, reads GAGVSQSPRYKVTKRGQDVALRCDPISGHVSLYWYRQALGQGPEFLTYFNYEAQQDKSGLPNDRFSAERPEGSISTLTIQRTEQRDSAMYRCASSPTGTSYGYTFGSGTRLTVV.